One and the same sample provided the 3 T cell receptor beta chains below, sequenced in a study of T-cell memory formation after mild COVID-19. TCRdb analysed the 5' RACE reads with MiXCR anew, one entry per CDR3 protein. The data contain roughly 350,000 distinct CDR3 sequences, under 30% of them seen just once; the ten biggest clones take up 13%. The specimen was PBMCs or a T cell subset sorted from them (not recorded which). The source of these receptors is an adult woman who had mild COVID-19 (a few samples of this study predate the infection). Cell type and time point are not known.

This clonotype appeared a few times. This chain links TRBV6-5 with TRBJ1-2; tentatively, D is TRBD1 (5 bases). V was trimmed by 0 bases and J by 4 bases, leaving 15 bases between them. Germline CDR1 reads MNHEY; CDR2 reads SVGAGI. This CDR3 comprises 16 residues. The CDR3 DNA reads TGTGCCAGCAGTTACTCGATCATGAGGGGCTCCTATGGCTACACCTTC. Translation: CASSYSIMRGSYGYTF.

This chain connects TRBV7-2 to TRBJ1-1; D gene ambiguous. This CDR3 is 14 amino acids long. Trimming shortened V by 1 base and J by 3 bases, and 9 bases separated the two germline ends. Per germline, CDR1 SGHTA and CDR2 FQGNSA. CDR3 in DNA: TGTGCCAGCAGCTTAGATGGGCTATACACTGAAGCTTTCTTT. Translation: CASSLDGLYTEAFF.

In this sample, this clonotype turned up a few times. This rearrangement joins TRBV7-2 to TRBJ2-5; D perhaps matches TRBD1 (6 bases). Trimming removed 1 base from V and 1 base from J, with 10 bases in between. The CDR3 spans 15 residues. The germline V gene has CDR1 SGHTA and CDR2 FQGNSA. Written as DNA, the CDR3 is TGTGCCAGCAGCTTAGGGGGGACACGCCAAGAGACCCAGTACTTC. Translated, it gives CASSLGGTRQETQYF.